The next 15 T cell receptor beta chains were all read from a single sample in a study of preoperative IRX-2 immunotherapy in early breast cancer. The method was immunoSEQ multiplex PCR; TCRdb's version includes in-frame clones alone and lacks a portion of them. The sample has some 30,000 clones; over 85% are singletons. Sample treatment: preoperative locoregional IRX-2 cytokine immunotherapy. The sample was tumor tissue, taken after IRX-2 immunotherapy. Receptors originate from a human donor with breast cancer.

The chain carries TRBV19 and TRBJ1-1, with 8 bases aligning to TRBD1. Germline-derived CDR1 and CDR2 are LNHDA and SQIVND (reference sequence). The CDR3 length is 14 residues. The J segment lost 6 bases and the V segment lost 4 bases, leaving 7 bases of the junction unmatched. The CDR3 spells CASSTLDRVSEAFF. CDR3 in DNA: TGTGCCAGTAGTACTTTGGACAGGGTGTCTGAAGCTTTCTTT.

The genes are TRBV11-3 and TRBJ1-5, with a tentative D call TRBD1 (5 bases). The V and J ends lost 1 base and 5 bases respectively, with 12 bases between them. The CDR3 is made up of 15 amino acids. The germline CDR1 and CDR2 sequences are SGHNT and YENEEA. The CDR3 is CASSLGRVGDQPQHF. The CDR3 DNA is TGTGCCAGCAGCTTAGGCAGGGTAGGGGATCAGCCCCAGCATTTT.

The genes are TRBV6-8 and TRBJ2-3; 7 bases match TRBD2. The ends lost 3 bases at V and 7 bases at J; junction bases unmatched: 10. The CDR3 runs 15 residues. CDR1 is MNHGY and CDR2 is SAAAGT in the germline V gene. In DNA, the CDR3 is TGTGCCAGCAGTTATCTGGTAGCGGGCGGAAATACGCAGTATTTT. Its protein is CASSYLVAGGNTQYF.

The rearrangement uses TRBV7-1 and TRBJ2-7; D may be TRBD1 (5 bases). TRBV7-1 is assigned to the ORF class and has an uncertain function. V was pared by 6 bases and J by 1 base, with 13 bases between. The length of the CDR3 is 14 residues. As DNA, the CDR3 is TGTGCCAGCAGTGAACCCAGGGTTTCCTACGAGCAGTACTTC. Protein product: CASSEPRVSYEQYF.

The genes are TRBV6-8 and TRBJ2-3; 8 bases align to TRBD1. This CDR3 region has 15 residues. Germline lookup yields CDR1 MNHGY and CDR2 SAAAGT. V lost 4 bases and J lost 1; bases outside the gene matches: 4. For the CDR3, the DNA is TGTGCCAGCAGTTTCATGACAGGGGGCACAGATACGCAGTATTTT. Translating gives CASSFMTGGTDTQYF.

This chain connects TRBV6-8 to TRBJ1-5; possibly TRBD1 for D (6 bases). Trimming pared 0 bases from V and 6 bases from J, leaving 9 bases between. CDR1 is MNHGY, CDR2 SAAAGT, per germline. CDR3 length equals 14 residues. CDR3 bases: TGTGCCAGCAGTTACTCAAGGGGGGTTCAGCCCCAGCATTTT. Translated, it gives CASSYSRGVQPQHF.

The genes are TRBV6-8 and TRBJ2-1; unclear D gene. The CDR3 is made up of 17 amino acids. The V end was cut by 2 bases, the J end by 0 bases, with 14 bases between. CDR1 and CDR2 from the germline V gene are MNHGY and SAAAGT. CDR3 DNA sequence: TGTGCCAGCAGTTACACCAACTCAAAGGGCTCCTACAATGAGCAGTTCTTC. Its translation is CASSYTNSKGSYNEQFF.

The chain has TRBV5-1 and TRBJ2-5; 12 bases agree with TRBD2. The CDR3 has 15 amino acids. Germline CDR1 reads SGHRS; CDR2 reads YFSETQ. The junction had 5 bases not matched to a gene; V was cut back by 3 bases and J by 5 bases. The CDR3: CASSSRLAGVETQYF. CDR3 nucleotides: TGCGCCAGCAGCTCCCGACTAGCGGGAGTTGAGACCCAGTACTTC.

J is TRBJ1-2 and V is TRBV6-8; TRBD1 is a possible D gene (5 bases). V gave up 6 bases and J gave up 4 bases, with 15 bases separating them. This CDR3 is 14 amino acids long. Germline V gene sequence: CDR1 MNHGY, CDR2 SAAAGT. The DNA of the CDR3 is TGTGCCAGCAGCCCGCAGACAGTTGCCTATGGCTACACCTTC. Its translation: CASSPQTVAYGYTF.

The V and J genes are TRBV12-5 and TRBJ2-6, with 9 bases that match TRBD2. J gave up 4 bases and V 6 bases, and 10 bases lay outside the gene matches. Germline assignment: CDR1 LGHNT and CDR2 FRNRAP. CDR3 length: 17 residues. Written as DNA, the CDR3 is TGTGCTAGTGGCCCTCCCGGACTAGCGACAGGGGCCAACGTCCTGACTTTC. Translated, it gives CASGPPGLATGANVLTF. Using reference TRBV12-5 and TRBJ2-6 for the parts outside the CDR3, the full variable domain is DARVTQTPRHKVTEMGQEVTMRCQPILGHNTVFWYRQTMMQGLELLAYFRNRAPLDDSGMPKDRFSAEMPDATLATLKIQPSEPRDSAVYFCASGPPGLATGANVLTFGAGSRLTVL.

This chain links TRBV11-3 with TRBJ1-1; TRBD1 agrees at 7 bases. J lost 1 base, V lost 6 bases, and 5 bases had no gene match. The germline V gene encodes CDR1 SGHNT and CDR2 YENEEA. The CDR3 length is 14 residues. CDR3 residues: CASRGGTANTEAFF. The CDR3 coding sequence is TGTGCCAGCAGAGGGGGGACAGCGAACACTGAAGCTTTCTTT.

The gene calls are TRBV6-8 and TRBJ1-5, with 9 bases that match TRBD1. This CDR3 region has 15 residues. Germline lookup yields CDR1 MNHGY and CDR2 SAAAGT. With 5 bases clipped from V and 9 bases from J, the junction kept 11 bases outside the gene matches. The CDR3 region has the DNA TGTGCCAGCAGTCCGGGACAGGGAGGTTTGCGGCCCCAGCATTTT. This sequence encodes CASSPGQGGLRPQHF.

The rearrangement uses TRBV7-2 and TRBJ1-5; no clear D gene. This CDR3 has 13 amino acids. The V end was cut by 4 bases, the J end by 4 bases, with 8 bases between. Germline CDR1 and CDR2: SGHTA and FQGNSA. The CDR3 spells CASSSNRNQPQHF. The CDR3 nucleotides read TGTGCCAGCAGCTCAAATCGGAATCAGCCCCAGCATTTT.

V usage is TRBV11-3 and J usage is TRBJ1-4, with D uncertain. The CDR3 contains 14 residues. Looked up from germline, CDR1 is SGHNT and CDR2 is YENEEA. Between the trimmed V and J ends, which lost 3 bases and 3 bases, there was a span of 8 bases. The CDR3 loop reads CASSLVSPNEKLFF. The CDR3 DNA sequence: TGTGCCAGCAGCTTGGTTAGCCCTAATGAAAAACTGTTTTTT.

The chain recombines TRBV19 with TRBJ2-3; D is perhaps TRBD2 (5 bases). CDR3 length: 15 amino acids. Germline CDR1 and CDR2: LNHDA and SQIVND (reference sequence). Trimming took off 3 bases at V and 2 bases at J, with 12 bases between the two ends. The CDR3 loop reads CASSMAAVNTDTQYF. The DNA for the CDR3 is TGTGCCAGTAGTATGGCAGCGGTGAACACAGATACGCAGTATTTT.